Reported below is one TCR beta chain. The antigen this receptor binds is unknown. No base quality information exists; no much larger clone differs at one position. Distinct nucleotide sequences in the sample also encode this CDR3. The entry originates in a study of T cell responses to AZD1222 COVID-19 vaccine (TCRdb year 2021). About the investigation overall: AZD1222 recipients with second doses at about 4 weeks or about 12 weeks were pooled, because spike-specific TCR depth and breadth did not differ between schedules. Enrollment into the trials was organized by age into subgroups of 18-55, 56-69 and 70-plus years, and those subgroups contained around 150, 28 and 57 TCR-sequenced participants, respectively. A total of about 230 trial participants underwent TCR sequencing, of whom nearly 210 received two doses of AZD1222 and around 25 received two doses of the MenACWY control vaccine.

The CDR3, cysteine through phenylalanine, is 15 amino acids long. This entry keeps only the CDR3 DNA: 45 bases, framed from base 1. V is reduced by 0 bases and J by 4 bases, leaving a spacing of 12 bases between them. CDR1 and CDR2 (MNHEY, SMNVEV) derive from the germline V gene (reference sequence). General study outcomes and caveats: Only five to seven AZD1222 recipients were SARS-CoV-2 seropositive at baseline, limiting conclusions about previously exposed vaccinees. CD4 TCRs associated with the vaccine covered the entire spike protein, and the dominant responses were in regions 160-218 and 743-854. After two AZD1222 doses, both the breadth and the depth of spike-specific TCRs were significantly higher than at day 0 and than in MenACWY recipients. Epitopes outside the regions mutated in the B.1.351 and B.1.1.7 variants were reportedly recognized by nearly half of the unique spike-specific TCRs. In the small 56-69-year group, the increase in depth fell short of significance, most likely because of low power. Participants were mostly white British and included more females than males, and it was suggested by the authors that clonal diversity may have been underestimated. Because no samples from the day 14 peak response were available, repertoires could be characterized only after the peak T cell response.

The time point label, read with the paper, signifies: baseline before first vaccination. The vaccinee samples were drawn from two UK trials, COV001 and COV002, one of which was a single-blind randomized controlled phase 2/3 trial testing AZD1222 (ChAdOx1 nCoV-19) in healthy adults. For TCRbeta chain sequencing, PBMC samples were collected from trial participants at day 0 and at day 28 after the second dose. The CDR3 regions of human TCRbeta chains were subjected to immunosequencing. For the original study's pipeline: TCRs in the repertoires were matched against a reference library of SARS-CoV-2-specific TCRs that had been generated with the MIRA antigen-specificity platform. Breadth meant the fraction of unique TCRs that were SARS-CoV-2-associated, whereas depth meant the fraction of total T cells that were SARS-CoV-2-associated. Using the MIRA data, every spike-specific TCR was mapped to the spike region that the TCR reacted to and assigned to either a CD4 or a CD8 class. Log10-transformed breadth and depth values were compared by one-way ANOVA with Sidak's multiple comparisons tests. This immuneACCESS table, as held by TCRdb, lists in-frame sequences with V and J called but not all clones. Of the missing ones, under half trace to an unresolved V gene in checked studies; the others have no known cause. V, J and clone size are taken as reported in that table, and D and trimming were inferred from the DNA itself. The table for this sample lists around 92,000 clones; approximately 91% of them were counted only once. Less than 8% of the sample rests with the top ten.

The TCR originated in an adult in good health. Recombination connected TRBV27 to TRBJ1-2; the D segment could be TRBD1, given 5 matching bases. The material sequenced was peripheral blood, taken on day 0 of AZD1222 vaccination. CDR3 region: CASSLSSGGSYGYTF. The nucleotide sequence is given as TGTGCCAGCAGTTTATCCAGCGGGGGTAGCTATGGCTACACCTTC.